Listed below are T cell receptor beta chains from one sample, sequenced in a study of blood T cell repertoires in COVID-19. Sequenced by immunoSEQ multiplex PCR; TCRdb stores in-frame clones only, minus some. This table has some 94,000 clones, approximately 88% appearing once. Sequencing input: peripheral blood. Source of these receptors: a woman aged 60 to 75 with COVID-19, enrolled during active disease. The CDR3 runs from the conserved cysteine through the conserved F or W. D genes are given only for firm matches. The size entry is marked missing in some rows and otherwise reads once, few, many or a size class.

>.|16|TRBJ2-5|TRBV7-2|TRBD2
CASSPYGGGNRDTQYF
TGTGCCAGCAGCCCTTACGGGGGGGGGAACCGTGATACCCAGTACTTC
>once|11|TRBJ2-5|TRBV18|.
CASSRQETQYF
TGTGCCAGCTCGCGCCAAGAGACCCAGTACTTC
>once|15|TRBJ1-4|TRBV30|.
CAWSPLGQGNEKLFF
TGTGCCTGGAGTCCCCTCGGACAAGGAAATGAAAAACTGTTTTTT
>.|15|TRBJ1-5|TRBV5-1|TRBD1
CASSTGVGSNQPQHF
TGCGCCAGCAGCACAGGGGTTGGTAGCAATCAGCCCCAGCATTTT
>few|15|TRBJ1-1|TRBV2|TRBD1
CASRKTGRGYTEAFF
TGTGCCAGCAGGAAGACAGGGAGAGGGTACACTGAAGCTTTCTTT
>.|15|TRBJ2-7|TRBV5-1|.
CASSFGQRKTYEQYF
TGCGCCAGCAGCTTCGGCCAGAGGAAGACGTACGAGCAGTACTTC
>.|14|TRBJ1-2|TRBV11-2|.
CASSFSPGERGYTF
TGTGCCAGCAGCTTTTCGCCAGGGGAGCGCGGCTACACCTTC
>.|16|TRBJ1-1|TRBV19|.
CASSISGGYGDTEAFF
TGTGCCAGTAGTATTTCGGGGGGATATGGGGACACTGAAGCTTTCTTT
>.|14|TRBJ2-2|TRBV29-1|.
CSVEAGSRTGELFF
TGCAGCGTTGAAGCAGGGTCTAGGACCGGGGAGCTGTTTTTT
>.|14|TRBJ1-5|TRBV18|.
CASSPGTPNQPQHF
TGTGCCAGCTCACCCGGGACACCCAATCAGCCCCAGCATTTT
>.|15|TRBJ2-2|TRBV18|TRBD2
CASSPGTSGAGELFF
TGTGCCAGCTCACCCGGGACTAGCGGGGCCGGGGAGCTGTTTTTT
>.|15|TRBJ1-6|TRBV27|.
CASSLSRTVNSPLHF
TGTGCCAGCAGTTTATCGAGGACAGTAAATTCACCCCTCCACTTT
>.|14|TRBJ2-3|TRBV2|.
CASKTGVSTDTQYF
TGTGCCAGCAAAACGGGGGTTAGCACAGATACGCAGTATTTT
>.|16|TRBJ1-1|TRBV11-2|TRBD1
CASSSTSGGANTEAFF
TGTGCCAGCAGCTCGACCTCAGGGGGCGCGAACACTGAAGCTTTCTTT
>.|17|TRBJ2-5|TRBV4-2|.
CASSRQSTGTAEETQYF
TGTGCCAGCAGCCGCCAGAGTACTGGGACTGCAGAAGAGACCCAGTACTTC
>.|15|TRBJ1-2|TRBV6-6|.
CASSYSWEKEVGYTF
TGTGCCAGCAGTTACTCGTGGGAGAAGGAGGTTGGCTACACCTTC
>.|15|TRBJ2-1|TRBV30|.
CAWSHLGAAYNEQFF
TGTGCCTGGAGCCATTTGGGGGCCGCCTACAATGAGCAGTTCTTC
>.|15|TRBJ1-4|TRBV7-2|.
CASSFGARRNEKLFF
TGTGCCAGCAGCTTTGGGGCCAGAAGGAATGAAAAACTGTTTTTT
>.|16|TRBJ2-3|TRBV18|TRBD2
CASSPRLAGGTDTQYF
TGTGCCAGCTCACCCCGACTAGCTGGGGGCACAGATACGCAGTATTTT
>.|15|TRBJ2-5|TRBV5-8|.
CASSWVASTQETQYF
TGTGCCAGCAGCTGGGTGGCTAGCACGCAAGAGACCCAGTACTTC
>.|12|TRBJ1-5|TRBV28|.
CASNLSNQPQHF
TGTGCCAGCAACTTGAGTAATCAGCCCCAGCATTTT
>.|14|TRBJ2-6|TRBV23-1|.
CAACIRSGANVLTF
TGCGCCGCATGCATCAGGTCTGGGGCCAACGTCCTGACTTTC
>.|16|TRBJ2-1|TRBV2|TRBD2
CASSERVAGGLDEQFF
TGTGCCAGCAGTGAAAGGGTAGCGGGGGGGCTTGATGAGCAGTTCTTC
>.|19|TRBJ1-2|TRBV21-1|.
CASSKQGPTGYGPHYGYTF
TGTGCCAGCAGCAAACAGGGCCCGACTGGATACGGGCCGCACTATGGCTACACCTTC
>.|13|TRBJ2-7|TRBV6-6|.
CASRGSGAYEQYF
TGTGCCAGCAGGGGCAGCGGAGCCTACGAGCAGTACTTC
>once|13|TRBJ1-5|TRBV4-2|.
CASSQGENQPQHF
TGTGCCAGCAGCCAAGGAGAAAATCAGCCCCAGCATTTT
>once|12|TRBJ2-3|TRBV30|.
CAWSVLKDTQYF
TGTGCCTGGAGTGTACTAAAAGATACGCAGTATTTT